This TCR beta chain is drawn from a study of blood T cells in healthy people across ages. Study observations and caveats: What prevented conclusive comparison of naive and antigen-experienced cells was that PBMCs were unsorted. The study found TCR beta diversity correlated strongly with naive T cell percentage.

A word on this clonotype: What it binds is unknown.

Alongside a J-beta primer mix, a sample-barcoded 5' primer served in a second PCR lasting roughly 7 to 12 cycles. MiXCR, run by TCRdb on the 5' RACE reads, gives a single entry per CDR3 protein. Of fewer than 1,200,000 distinct CDR3 sequences in the sample, around 27% are singletons; the top ten hold around 0.75%. The length of the CDR3 is 17 residues. Between the trimmed V and J ends, which lost 1 base and 7 bases, there was a span of 22 bases. Germline CDR1 and CDR2: DFQATT and SNEGSKA (reference sequence). The same data also went into a second study, on T cells of mothers and their children. That paper adds: In unrelated and related pairs, TCR recombination output is shaped in a similar way by thymic selection. Not a single persistent microchimeric T cell clone was detected.

The chain links TRBV20-1 to TRBJ1-4; the D gene is possibly TRBD1 (5 bases). The source of this sequence is a girl aged 2 to 9 in good health. The sample was blood. Written as DNA, the CDR3 is TGCAGTGCTAGAGGCCCAGTCGACAGCTCCTATGGTGAAAAACTGTTTTTT. It yields the protein CSARGPVDSSYGEKLFF.